The entry below describes one T cell receptor (beta chain). The CDR3 spans 14 residues. This sample stems from a study of control samples from healthy donors and cancer patients. This table comes from immunoSEQ multiplex PCR, and its TCRdb copy is limited to in-frame clones, with some not included. The sample holds tens of thousands of clones, roughly nine tenths seen once. Material for sequencing was PBMCs. The chain joins TRBV21-1 to TRBJ1-1. TRBV21-1 is a listed pseudogene. The sequence derives from a man aged 60 to 75 with colorectal cancer. The CDR3 nucleotides are TGTGCCAGCAGCAAAGAGGGGGGCTTCACTGAAGCTTTCTTT. Residues: CASSKEGGFTEAFF.